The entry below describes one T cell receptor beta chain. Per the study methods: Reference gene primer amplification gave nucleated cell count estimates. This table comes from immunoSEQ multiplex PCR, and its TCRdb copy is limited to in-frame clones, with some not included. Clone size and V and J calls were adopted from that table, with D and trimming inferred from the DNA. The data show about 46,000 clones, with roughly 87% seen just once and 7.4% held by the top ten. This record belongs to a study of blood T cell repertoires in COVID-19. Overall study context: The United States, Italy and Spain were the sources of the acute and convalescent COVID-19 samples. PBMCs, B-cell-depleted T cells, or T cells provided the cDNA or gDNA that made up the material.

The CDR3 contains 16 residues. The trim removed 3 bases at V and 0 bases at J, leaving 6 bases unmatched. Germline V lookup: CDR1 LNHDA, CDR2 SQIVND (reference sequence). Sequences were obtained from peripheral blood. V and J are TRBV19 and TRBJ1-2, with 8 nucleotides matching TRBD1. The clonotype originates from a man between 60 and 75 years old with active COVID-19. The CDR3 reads CASSISGTGANYGYTF. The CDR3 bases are TGTGCCAGTAGTATCTCCGGGACAGGAGCTAACTATGGCTACACCTTC.